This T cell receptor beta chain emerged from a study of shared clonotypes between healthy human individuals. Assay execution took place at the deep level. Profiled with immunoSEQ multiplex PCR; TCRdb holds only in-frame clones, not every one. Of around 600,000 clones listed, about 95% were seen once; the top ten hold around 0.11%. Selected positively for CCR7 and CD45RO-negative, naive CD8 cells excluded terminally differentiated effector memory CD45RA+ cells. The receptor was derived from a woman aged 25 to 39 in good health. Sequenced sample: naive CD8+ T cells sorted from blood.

CDR3 in amino acids: CASSDTYRGRLYEQYF. The CDR3 nucleotides read TGTGCCAGCAGTGATACGTACAGGGGGCGCCTATACGAGCAGTACTTC. This sequence joins TRBV2 and TRBJ2-7; 9 positions match TRBD1. The V and J ends lost 3 bases and 4 bases, in that order; junction bases with no gene match: 10. The length of the CDR3 is 16 residues. Germline CDR1 reads SNHLY; CDR2 reads FYNNEI.